Below, one TCR beta chain is given with its context. Its target is unknown. The data are from a study of cytomegalovirus exposure and HLA in healthy donors. Study-level findings and limits: Earlier analysis looked at TCR beta V segments, and most were productive about 87% or about 30% of the time.

CDR3 length: 16 residues. Germline trimming cut 4 bases from V and 1 base from J; bases unmatched to any gene: 3. In germline, CDR1 is SGHDT, CDR2 YYEEEE. Primers included in the PCR were 60 Vbeta and 13 Jbeta primers. Some clones are missing from TCRdb's copy, which holds only in-frame ones; the method was immunoSEQ multiplex PCR. Among under 150,000 clones listed, less than 80% were seen once. The receptor comes from a middle-aged woman in good health and CMV-seropositive. The chain recombines TRBV5-6 with TRBJ2-1; 12 nucleotides agree with TRBD2. Material: PBMCs. CDR3 sequence reads: CASSLGLAGSYNEQFF. The CDR3 bases are TGTGCCAGCAGCCTCGGACTAGCGGGATCCTACAATGAGCAGTTCTTC.